This T cell receptor (beta chain) was retrieved from a study of response to subunit inactivated influenza vaccine. Study outcomes and limitations: Authors suggested seasonal influenza vaccinations each recruit few new T cells.

CDR3 length: 15 residues. Germline V CDR1 and CDR2: SEHNR, FQNEAQ (reference sequence). The junction had 10 bases not matched to a gene; V was cut back by 9 bases and J by 8 bases. TCRdb re-called the RT-PCR reads through MiXCR, storing one row per CDR3 protein. Of hundreds of thousands of distinct CDR3 sequences in the sample, roughly 8.2% were seen once. Of note for this clonotype: Its antigen is undetermined.

The chain has TRBV7-9 and TRBJ1-4; TRBD1 matches at 12 bases. This sample comprised PBMCs from blood, obtained about 23 months after vaccination. This receptor was identified in a man between 50 and 69 years old who received an inactivated influenza vaccine. CDR3 sequence: CASRDRGPTGEKLFF. In DNA, the CDR3 is TGTGCCAGTCGGGACAGGGGGCCGACAGGAGAAAAACTGTTTTTT.